The 8 T cell receptor beta chains given below trace back to one sample, sequenced in a study of shared clonotypes between healthy human individuals (TCRdb year 2020). The library came from the immunoSEQ multiplex PCR assay. TCRdb obtained this table from immuneACCESS and retained in-frame rearrangements with V and J assigned. These tables miss some clones; where compared with another copy, unresolved V genes account for less than half of the shortfall, and the remainder is unexplained. The sample table holds hundreds of thousands of clones, of which about 74% were seen once. 1.5% to 2% of the sample is taken by the ten largest. The sequencing input was memory CD4+ T cells sorted from blood. Read against the paper, the sample's cell subset or site label means: CD45RA-negative fraction. These receptors came from a woman aged 30 to 39 in good health.

The rearrangement uses TRBV5-1 and TRBJ2-3; 9 bases fit TRBD2. V lost 0 bases, J lost 3 bases, and 11 bases stayed unmatched. The CDR3 spans 18 residues. The germline CDR1 and CDR2 sequences are SGHRS and YFSETQ. CDR3 protein: CASSLVRGRALVTDTQYF. CDR3 DNA sequence: TGCGCCAGCAGCTTGGTCCGCGGGAGGGCCTTGGTAACAGATACGCAGTATTTT.

The rearrangement links TRBV19 to TRBJ2-1; 8 positions agree with TRBD2. The V gene's germline CDR1 is LNHDA and CDR2 SQIVND (reference sequence). Germline trimming cut 3 bases from V and 4 bases from J; bases unmatched to any gene: 5. CDR3 length: 15 amino acids. CDR3 DNA: TGTGCCAGTAGTATCCGACTAGCGTCGTACAATGAGCAGTTCTTC. Translation gives CASSIRLASYNEQFF. Based on the CDR3 plus reference TRBV19 and TRBJ2-1, the full variable domain is DGGITQSPKYLFRKEGQNVTLSCEQNLNHDAMYWYRQDPGQGLRLIYYSQIVNDFQKGDIAEGYSVSREKKESFPLTVTSAQKNPTAFYLCASSIRLASYNEQFFGPGTRLTVL.

The chain carries TRBV7-8 and TRBJ2-7, with a weak D call TRBD2 (5 bases). Germline-derived CDR1 and CDR2 are SGHVS and FQNEAQ. Deletions cut 5 bases from V and 5 bases from J, with 16 bases between. This CDR3 spans 14 amino acids. CDR3 DNA: TGTGCCAGCAGCAAAAACCGGGGAATCGACGAGCAGTACTTC. This translates into CASSKNRGIDEQYF.

Only one count was recorded for this clone. The V and J genes are TRBV27 and TRBJ2-7; D is ambiguous. This CDR3 comprises 14 residues. V lost 2 bases and J lost 5, with 13 bases in between. Per the germline V gene, CDR1 is MNHEY and CDR2 is SMNVEV (reference sequence). The CDR3 reads CASSLTVSGHEQYF. CDR3 nucleotides: TGTGCCAGCAGTTTAACTGTCTCCGGCCACGAGCAGTACTTC.

The chain employs TRBV10-3 and TRBJ2-7; D unclear. The germline CDR1 and CDR2 sequences are ENHRY and SYGVKD. Trimming cost V 3 bases and J 3 bases, with 6 bases left between them. This CDR3 has 12 residues. The CDR3 loop reads CAISDQDYEQYF. For the CDR3, the DNA is TGTGCCATCAGTGACCAGGACTACGAGCAGTACTTC.

The chain is built from TRBV6-1 and TRBJ2-2; 12 bases agree with TRBD2. Germline V lookup: CDR1 MNHNS, CDR2 SASEGT. CDR3 length: 15 amino acids. V shed 6 bases, J shed 6 bases, and the junction held 5 bases outside the gene matches. CDR3 sequence (DNA): TGTGCCAGCAGCGGGACTAGCGGGTTCTCCGGGGAGCTGTTTTTT. Amino acids: CASSGTSGFSGELFF.

The gene calls are TRBV7-8 and TRBJ1-1, with D uncertain. This CDR3 is 16 amino acids long. Germline V gene data show CDR1 as SGHVS and CDR2 as FQNEAQ. V was cut by 1 base and J by 2 bases, with 14 bases left in between. The CDR3 DNA sequence: TGTGCCAGCAGCTTAGATCGGGGAGCGTCTAACACTGAAGCTTTCTTT. This encodes CASSLDRGASNTEAFF.

The V call is TRBV6-4, the J call TRBJ1-2, with D unresolved. CDR1 is MRHNA and CDR2 is SNTAGT in the germline V gene. The CDR3 loop spans 13 amino acids. Trimming left V 7 bases short and J 0 bases short, with 9 bases between. The CDR3 DNA is TGTGCCAGCAAGAGTACCTCTAACTATGGCTACACCTTC. Amino acids: CASKSTSNYGYTF.